These 27 T cell receptor beta chains share one sample of origin, sequenced in a study of blood T cell repertoires in COVID-19. The protocol was immunoSEQ multiplex PCR, while the TCRdb copy is restricted to in-frame clones and leaves out a portion. The sample has under 300,000 clones, 75% to 90% seen once; the top ten hold around 12%. Sample: peripheral blood. All receptors come from a woman aged 60-75 years with active or convalescent COVID-19.

This clone came up once. The V call is TRBV6-5, the J call TRBJ1-2; tentative D call: TRBD1 (5 bases). The CDR3 spans 14 residues. Germline V CDR1 and CDR2: MNHEY, SVGAGI. Between the trimmed V and J ends, which lost 2 bases and 8 bases, there was a span of 15 bases. CDR3 sequence (DNA): TGTGCCAGCAGTTACAGGGGCGGGGGACCGGGCTACACCTTC. Encoded protein: CASSYRGGGPGYTF.

V gene TRBV7-2 combines with J gene TRBJ1-1; D is ambiguous. Between the trimmed V and J ends, which lost 1 base and 3 bases, there was a span of 9 bases. The CDR3 is made up of 14 amino acids. In germline, CDR1 is SGHTA, CDR2 FQGNSA. CDR3 bases: TGTGCCAGCAGCTTAGTACCCCGAGACACTGAAGCTTTCTTT. This encodes CASSLVPRDTEAFF.

The rearrangement joins TRBV19 to TRBJ2-7, with 10 bases that match TRBD1. The germline V gene encodes CDR1 LNHDA and CDR2 SQIVND (reference sequence). Losses at the gene ends were 5 bases for V and 2 bases for J; bases not matched to a gene: 3. This CDR3 has 14 residues. CDR3 sequence: CASSRGTGAYEQYF. CDR3 sequence (DNA): TGTGCCAGTAGTCGGGGGACAGGGGCCTACGAGCAGTACTTC.

The chain joins TRBV10-2 to TRBJ1-1; D unresolved. Germline CDR1 is WSHSY and CDR2 is SAAADI. V lost 5 bases and J 0 bases, leaving 10 bases between the germline ends. The CDR3 covers 14 residues. CDR3 sequence reads: CASSPRQLNTEAFF. The CDR3 bases are TGCGCCAGCAGTCCACGTCAGTTGAACACTGAAGCTTTCTTT.

There are a few counts of this clone. The V call is TRBV10-1, the J call TRBJ2-7; perhaps TRBD2 as D (5 bases). The CDR3 contains 13 residues. The germline CDR1 and CDR2 sequences are WNHNN and SYGVQD (reference sequence). Trimming removed 3 bases from V and 2 bases from J, with 8 bases in between. CDR3: CASSESGTYEQYF. CDR3 in DNA: TGCGCCAGCAGTGAATCGGGAACCTACGAGCAGTACTTC.

V usage is TRBV6-6 and J usage is TRBJ2-7, with 7 bases lining up with TRBD1. The CDR3 has 14 residues. V shed 6 bases, J shed 8 bases, and the junction held 13 bases outside the gene matches. CDR1 and CDR2 from the germline V gene are MNHNY and SVGAGI (reference sequence). This chain's CDR3 is CASSIDRVSIQQYF. DNA of the CDR3: TGTGCCAGCAGCATCGACAGGGTCTCAATACAGCAGTACTTC.

The chain is built from TRBV28 and TRBJ1-6; unclear D gene. CDR1 and CDR2 from the germline V gene are MDHEN and SYDVKM. The CDR3 sequence is 14 residues long. V shed 7 bases and J shed 0 bases, with 7 bases lying between them. Written as DNA, the CDR3 is TGTGCCAGCACGGGTAGCTCCTATAATTCACCCCTCCACTTT. Amino acid sequence: CASTGSSYNSPLHF.

The rearrangement links TRBV7-2 to TRBJ1-3, with 9 bases matching TRBD1. CDR1 SGHTA and CDR2 FQGNSA come from the germline V gene. CDR3 length: 17 amino acids. Unmatched junction bases numbered 12, after V lost 5 bases and J lost 4 bases. This CDR3 is CASSTGPGTGSGNTIYF. In DNA, the CDR3 is TGTGCCAGCAGCACTGGTCCCGGGACAGGGTCCGGAAACACCATATATTTT. Filled out from reference TRBV7-2 and TRBJ1-3, the complete variable domain reads GAGVSQSPSNKVTEKGKDVELRCDPISGHTALYWYRQSLGQGLEFLIYFQGNSAPDKSGLPSDRFSAERTGGSVSTLTIQRTQQEDSAVYLCASSTGPGTGSGNTIYFGEGSWLTVV.

This clone was recorded only once. This chain links TRBV2 with TRBJ1-2; the match to TRBD1 covers 7 bases. Germline CDR1 reads SNHLY; CDR2 reads FYNNEI. The CDR3 consists of 16 residues. V lost 3 bases, J lost 8 bases, and 15 bases stayed unmatched. The CDR3 sequence: CASSDGPGGVIQGYTF. The DNA of the CDR3 is TGTGCCAGCAGTGATGGGCCAGGGGGTGTCATTCAGGGCTACACCTTC.

The chain uses TRBV3-1 (or the pseudogene TRBV3-2) and TRBJ1-6; 10 nucleotides align to TRBD1. The CDR3 covers 15 residues. Trimming at V came to 1 base and at J to 7 bases, leaving 1 base not matched to a gene. Germline values: CDR1 LGHDT, CDR2 YNNKEL (reference sequence). The CDR3 region is CASSQGTGGNSPLHF. The DNA for the CDR3 is TGTGCCAGCAGCCAAGGGACAGGGGGGAATTCACCCCTCCACTTT.

In its sample, this clone was seen once. This chain uses TRBV10-3 with TRBJ1-2; D perhaps matches TRBD1 (5 bases). Trimming shortened V by 6 bases and J by 8 bases, and 13 bases separated the two germline ends. CDR1 and CDR2 (germline): ENHRY, SYGVKD. CDR3 length equals 12 residues. The CDR3 spells CAISGGGFGYTF. In DNA form, the CDR3 reads TGTGCCATCAGCGGTGGGGGGTTCGGCTACACCTTC.

CDR3 loop: CASSLVVGGQPSAHYGYTF. For the CDR3, the DNA is TGTGCCAGCAGCTTGGTAGTGGGGGGGCAGCCCAGCGCCCACTATGGCTACACCTTC. The chain has TRBV5-5 and TRBJ1-2; D is perhaps TRBD1 (6 bases). The germline V gene encodes CDR1 SGHKS and CDR2 YYEKEE (reference sequence). The CDR3 consists of 19 residues. V gave up 0 bases and J gave up 3 bases, with 24 bases separating them. The full variable domain, rest sourced from reference TRBV5-5 and TRBJ1-2, is DAGVTQSPTHLIKTRGQQVTLRCSPISGHKSVSWYQQVLGQGPQFIFQYYEKEERGRGNFPDRFSARQFPNYSSELNVNALLLGDSALYLCASSLVVGGQPSAHYGYTFGSGTRLTVV.

The J gene is TRBJ2-5, the V gene TRBV7-8, with D possibly matching TRBD2 (7 bases). CDR1 is SGHVS, CDR2 FQNEAQ, per germline. The CDR3 totals 14 residues. V was shortened by 3 bases and J by 5 bases, with 13 bases between the two germline ends. The DNA for the CDR3 is TGTGCCAGCAGCTTTGGGGGGGCTAGGGAGACCCAGTACTTC. Its translation: CASSFGGARETQYF.

The chain carries TRBV7-9 and TRBJ2-3, with 7 bases that match TRBD2. The germline CDR1 and CDR2 sequences are SEHNR and FQNEAQ (reference sequence). The length of the CDR3 is 17 residues. Unmatched junction bases numbered 12, after V lost 3 bases and J lost 3 bases. CDR3 in DNA: TGTGCCAGCAGCTTGCCGCTCCGGGCGGGGGATACAGATACGCAGTATTTT. This sequence encodes CASSLPLRAGDTDTQYF.

The chain carries TRBV27 and TRBJ2-1; 9 bases agree with TRBD2. This CDR3 spans 16 amino acids. Germline values: CDR1 MNHEY, CDR2 SMNVEV (reference sequence). The ends lost 5 bases at V and 4 bases at J; junction bases unmatched: 9. The CDR3 nucleotides are TGTGCCAGCAGTCTTAGCGGGGGCCATCTTTACAATGAGCAGTTCTTC. It codes for CASSLSGGHLYNEQFF.

The chain uses TRBV1 and TRBJ2-3; TRBD1, as called in the table, went unchecked against the DNA. TRBV1 is marked as a pseudogene. This CDR3 is built from 16 residues. The CDR3 DNA reads TGCACCAGCAGCCAAGACCCGGGACAGGGGTCAGATACGCAGTATTTT. It translates to CTSSQDPGQGSDTQYF.

The chain links TRBV7-2 to TRBJ2-2; D gene unclear. This CDR3 contains 14 residues. Germline V gene data show CDR1 as SGHTA and CDR2 as FQGNSA. Trimming pared 5 bases from V and 3 bases from J, leaving 10 bases between. CDR3 sequence (DNA): TGTGCCAGCAGCCTCCAGATATACACCGGGGAGCTGTTTTTT. Its protein is CASSLQIYTGELFF. Variable domain in full (rest from reference TRBV7-2 and TRBJ2-2): GAGVSQSPSNKVTEKGKDVELRCDPISGHTALYWYRQSLGQGLEFLIYFQGNSAPDKSGLPSDRFSAERTGGSVSTLTIQRTQQEDSAVYLCASSLQIYTGELFFGEGSRLTVL.

The chain joins TRBV7-9 to TRBJ1-2; D is uncertain. The CDR3 runs 12 residues. CDR1 is SEHNR and CDR2 is FQNEAQ in the germline V gene (reference sequence). The V gene lost 5 bases and the J gene lost 7 bases, with 11 bases spanning the gap. The DNA for the CDR3 is TGTGCCAGCAGCCCGAGGGAGGGTGGCTACACCTTC. This gives the protein CASSPREGGYTF.

V and J are TRBV6-4 and TRBJ2-3; TRBD2 aligns across 9 bases. The CDR3 has 17 amino acids. CDR1 is MRHNA and CDR2 is SNTAGT in the germline V gene. The ends lost 2 bases at V and 2 bases at J; junction bases unmatched: 8. The CDR3 is CASSDKISGRNTDTQYF. The CDR3 DNA is TGTGCCAGCAGTGACAAGATTAGCGGGAGAAACACAGATACGCAGTATTTT.

As concerns this clone: The sample carries other DNA sequences with the same CDR3. This chain links TRBV6-1 with TRBJ1-4, with D possibly TRBD1 on 5 matching bases. V lost 1 base and J 8 bases, leaving 11 bases between the germline ends. The CDR3 has 14 amino acids. Germline V gene lookup returns CDR1 MNHNS and CDR2 SASEGT. The CDR3 DNA reads TGTGCCAGCAGTGAAGGGGGGGTTAAGGAAAAACTGTTTTTT. Translated: CASSEGGVKEKLFF.

The V call is TRBV3-1 (or the pseudogene TRBV3-2), the J call TRBJ2-3; the match to TRBD2 covers 8 bases. Germline CDR1 is LGHDT and CDR2 is YNNKEL (reference sequence). Losses at the gene ends were 2 bases for V and 5 bases for J; bases not matched to a gene: 6. The CDR3 runs 15 residues. Here the CDR3 DNA reads TGTGCCAGCAGCCAACCTCGGGGGGGCCTAGATACGCAGTATTTT. This codes for CASSQPRGGLDTQYF.

The chain combines TRBV28 with TRBJ1-2, with D unresolved. This CDR3 has 13 residues. Trimming stripped 6 bases from V and 7 bases from J, with 15 bases between. The germline gives CDR1 MDHEN, CDR2 SYDVKM. The CDR3 region is CASRVTGGGGYTF. As DNA, the CDR3 is TGTGCCAGCAGGGTCACGGGAGGTGGTGGCTACACCTTC.

This clone was seen a few times. The V and J genes are TRBV12-3 or TRBV12-4 and TRBJ2-7; 7 bases fit TRBD2. The CDR3 contains 13 residues. V trimming: 3 bases; J trimming: 7 bases; junction bases outside the gene matches: 6. CDR3 region: CASSLGGPGEQYF. CDR3 nucleotide sequence: TGTGCCAGCAGTTTGGGAGGGCCGGGGGAGCAGTACTTC.

The rearrangement joins TRBV3-1 (or the pseudogene TRBV3-2) to TRBJ1-1; 10 bases are a match to TRBD1. The ends lost 4 bases at V and 9 bases at J; junction bases unmatched: 5. The CDR3 contains 13 residues. Germline loops: CDR1 LGHDT, CDR2 YNNKEL (reference sequence). The CDR3 nucleotides read TGTGCCAGCAGCCCTCGGACAGGGGGGAAAGCTTTCTTT. Its translation: CASSPRTGGKAFF.

The chain is built from TRBV10-3 and TRBJ1-1; possible D gene TRBD1, 5 bases. This CDR3 spans 14 amino acids. Trimming removed 6 bases at V and 1 base at J, with 12 bases between. In germline, CDR1 is ENHRY, CDR2 SYGVKD. In DNA, the CDR3 is TGTGCCATCAGGGAGACAGAGAAGAACACTGAAGCTTTCTTT. It translates to CAIRETEKNTEAFF.

The DNA of the CDR3 is TGCGCCAGCAGCTTGGGAGGCCAGCCGACCGGCTATGGCTACACCTTC. Translating it yields CASSLGGQPTGYGYTF. This chain connects TRBV5-1 to TRBJ1-2; no reliable D call. Germline V gives CDR1 SGHRS, CDR2 YFSETQ. This CDR3 comprises 16 residues. Between the trimmed V and J ends, which lost 0 bases and 4 bases, there was a span of 16 bases.

The V call is TRBV29-1, the J call TRBJ1-2; D remains unclear. The germline V gene has CDR1 SQVTM and CDR2 ANQGSEA. The CDR3 contains 14 residues. The V gene lost 0 bases and the J gene lost 8 bases, with 16 bases spanning the gap. CDR3 region: CSVEDRGHRWGYTF. CDR3 nucleotide sequence: TGCAGCGTTGAAGATCGAGGCCATAGGTGGGGCTACACCTTC.